This T cell receptor (beta chain) emerged from a study of T cell responses to AZD1222 COVID-19 vaccine. The method was immunoSEQ multiplex PCR; TCRdb's version includes in-frame clones alone and lacks a portion of them. The table shows just over 150,000 clones, with 90% occurring only once. General study points: Only a handful of AZD1222 recipients were seropositive at baseline.

On this clone: As yet, its antigen is unknown.

The sample in question was peripheral blood, obtained on day 0 of AZD1222 vaccination. This TCR was sampled from an adult in good health.

The CDR3 coding sequence is TGTGCCAGCAGTCTCCAGAGGGGCGCGGGTGGAAACACCATATATTTT. As protein: CASSLQRGAGGNTIYF. The chain employs TRBV28 and TRBJ1-3; a possible D gene is TRBD1 (5 bases). The germline V and J ends were trimmed by 5 bases and 3 bases, with 17 bases remaining between them. Germline lookup yields CDR1 MDHEN and CDR2 SYDVKM. The CDR3 is 16 amino acids.